This entry lists 8 T cell receptor beta chains sequenced from one sample in a study of glioma-infiltrating T cells after dendritic cell vaccination. Generated by immunoSEQ multiplex PCR, the TCRdb table keeps only in-frame clones and is missing some. The sample has more than 85,000 clones, around 89% seen once; the top ten hold 2.7%. As to time point: after dendritic cell vaccination, including at tumor progression/relapse. The specimen was blood, collected after dendritic cell vaccination. These receptors were obtained from a human donor with glioblastoma.

The chain has TRBV4-1 and TRBJ1-2; D might be TRBD1 (6 bases). CDR3 length equals 15 residues. The V end lost 4 bases, the J end lost 5 bases, and 17 bases lay between the germline ends. Germline V CDR1 and CDR2: MGHRA, YSYEKL. Here the CDR3 reads CASSLRGGLLYGYTF. In DNA form, the CDR3 reads TGCGCCAGCAGCCTACGGGGGGGGCTATTGTATGGCTACACCTTC.

The chain links TRBV11-3 to TRBJ2-1; weak D call: TRBD2 (6 bases). The length of the CDR3 is 14 residues. V dropped 4 bases and J dropped 9 bases, with 16 bases sitting between them. The germline gives CDR1 SGHNT, CDR2 YENEEA. In nucleotides, the CDR3 is TGTGCCAGCAGCTCCGGGAGCTATAAGGGTGAGCAGTTCTTC. This translates into CASSSGSYKGEQFF.

The chain joins TRBV30 to TRBJ1-5, with TRBD1 matching 7 bases. Germline V gene sequence: CDR1 GTSNPN, CDR2 SVGIG (reference sequence). V dropped 3 bases and J dropped 7; count of bases not matched to a gene: 3. The CDR3 is 12 residues long. This CDR3 is CAWRSGGQPQHF. For the CDR3, the DNA is TGTGCCTGGAGGTCAGGGGGACAGCCCCAGCATTTT.

This clone was picked up a small number of times. The chain is built from TRBV5-1 and TRBJ1-5, with unresolved D. Germline lookup yields CDR1 SGHRS and CDR2 YFSETQ. V shed 0 bases and J shed 4 bases, with 11 bases lying between them. There are 15 residues in the CDR3. The CDR3 loop reads CASSLDGQINQPQHF. Here the CDR3 DNA reads TGCGCCAGCAGCTTGGATGGTCAGATTAATCAGCCCCAGCATTTT. Full variable domain (rest looked up from reference TRBV5-1 and TRBJ1-5): KAGVTQTPRYLIKTRGQQVTLSCSPISGHRSVSWYQQTPGQGLQFLFEYFSETQRNKGNFPGRFSGRQFSNSRSEMNVSTLELGDSALYLCASSLDGQINQPQHFGDGTRLSIL.

The chain has TRBV6-1 and TRBJ2-7; TRBD1 agrees at 11 bases. The V gene end was trimmed by 6 bases and the J gene end by 2 bases; junction bases not matched to a gene: 0. Germline-derived CDR1 and CDR2 are MNHNS and SASEGT. This CDR3 is 13 amino acids long. The chain's CDR3 is CASRGQGAYEQYF. CDR3 DNA: TGTGCCAGCAGGGGACAGGGGGCCTACGAGCAGTACTTC.

The chain links TRBV18 to TRBJ1-1; D perhaps matches TRBD1 (5 bases). This CDR3 spans 16 amino acids. The V and J ends lost 0 bases and 4 bases respectively, with 15 bases between them. CDR1 and CDR2 (germline): KGHSH, LQKENI. CDR3 loop: CASSPPVGAIGTEAFF. For the CDR3, the DNA is TGTGCCAGCTCACCACCGGTAGGGGCCATCGGCACTGAAGCTTTCTTT. Looking up the rest from reference TRBV18 and TRBJ1-1 gives the full variable domain: NAGVMQNPRHLVRRRGQEARLRCSPMKGHSHVYWYRQLPEEGLKFMVYLQKENIIDESGMPKERFSAEFPKEGPSILRIQQVVRGDSAAYFCASSPPVGAIGTEAFFGQGTRLTVV.

J is TRBJ1-6 and V is TRBV6-6; 7 bases fit TRBD1. Germline CDR1 reads MNHNY; CDR2 reads SVGAGI (reference sequence). V lost 5 bases and J lost 0; bases outside the gene matches: 4. The CDR3 has 16 amino acids. The CDR3 is CASSKPGGSYNSPLHF. CDR3 bases: TGTGCCAGCAGTAAGCCAGGGGGCTCCTATAATTCACCCCTCCACTTT.

This chain joins TRBV18 and TRBJ1-1; 9 bases are a match to TRBD1. This CDR3 is built from 16 residues. In germline, CDR1 is KGHSH, CDR2 LQKENI. J was trimmed by 6 bases and V by 0 bases; bases with no gene match: 8. The DNA for the CDR3 is TGTGCCAGCTCACCACCCCCGACAGGGGGTGGATCTGAAGCTTTCTTT. It is translated as CASSPPPTGGGSEAFF.